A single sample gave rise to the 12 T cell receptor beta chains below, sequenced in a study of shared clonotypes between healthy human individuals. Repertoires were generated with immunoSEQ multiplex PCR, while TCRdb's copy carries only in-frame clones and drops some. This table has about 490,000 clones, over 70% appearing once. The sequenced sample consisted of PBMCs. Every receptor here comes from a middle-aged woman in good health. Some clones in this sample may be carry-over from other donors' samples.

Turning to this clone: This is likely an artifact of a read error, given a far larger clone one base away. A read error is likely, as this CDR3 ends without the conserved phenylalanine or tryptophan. In DNA form, the CDR3 reads TGTGCCTTTGGGGGGTTCGAGCAGTACCTC. It specifies CAFGGFEQYL. The chain combines TRBV30 with TRBJ2-7, with a weak D call TRBD2 (6 bases). The germline CDR1 and CDR2 sequences are GTSNPN and SVGIG (reference sequence). With 7 bases removed from V and 6 bases from J, the gap between germline ends came to 10 bases. CDR3 length equals 10 residues.

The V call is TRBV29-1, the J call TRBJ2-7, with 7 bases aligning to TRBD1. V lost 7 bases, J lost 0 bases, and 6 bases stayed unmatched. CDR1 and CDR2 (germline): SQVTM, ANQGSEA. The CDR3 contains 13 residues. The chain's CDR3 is CSARGGSSYEQYF. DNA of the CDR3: TGCAGCGCCAGAGGGGGCAGCTCCTACGAGCAGTACTTC.

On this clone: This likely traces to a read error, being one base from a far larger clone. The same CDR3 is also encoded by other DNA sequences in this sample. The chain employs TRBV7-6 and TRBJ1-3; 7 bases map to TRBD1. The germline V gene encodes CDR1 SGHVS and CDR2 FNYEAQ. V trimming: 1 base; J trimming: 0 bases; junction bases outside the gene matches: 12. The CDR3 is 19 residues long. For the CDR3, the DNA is TGTGCCAGCAGCTTAGACTTGGCCCCCGACAGGGTCTCTGGAAACACCATATATTTT. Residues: CASSLDLAPDRVSGNTIYF.

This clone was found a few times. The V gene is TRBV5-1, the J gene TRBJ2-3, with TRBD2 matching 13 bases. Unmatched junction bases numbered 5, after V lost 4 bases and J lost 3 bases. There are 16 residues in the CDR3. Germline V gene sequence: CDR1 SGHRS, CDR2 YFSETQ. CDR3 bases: TGCGCCAGCAGCAAGGGACTAGCGGGACCAACAGATACGCAGTATTTT. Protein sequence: CASSKGLAGPTDTQYF.

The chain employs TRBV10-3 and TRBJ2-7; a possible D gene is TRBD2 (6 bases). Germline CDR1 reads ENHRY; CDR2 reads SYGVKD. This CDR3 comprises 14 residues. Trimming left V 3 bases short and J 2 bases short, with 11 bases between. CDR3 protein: CAISERGLTYEQYF. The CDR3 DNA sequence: TGTGCCATCAGTGAAAGGGGACTTACCTACGAGCAGTACTTC.

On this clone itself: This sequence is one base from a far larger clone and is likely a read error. This chain's CDR3 is CASRGGPEMDGYTF. Here the CDR3 DNA reads TGTGCCAGCAGGGGCGGGCCAGAGATGGATGGCTACACCTTC. The gene calls are TRBV6-1 and TRBJ1-2; D is undetermined. Germline values: CDR1 MNHNS, CDR2 SASEGT. This CDR3 is built from 14 residues. V dropped 6 bases and J dropped 6 bases, with 17 bases sitting between them.

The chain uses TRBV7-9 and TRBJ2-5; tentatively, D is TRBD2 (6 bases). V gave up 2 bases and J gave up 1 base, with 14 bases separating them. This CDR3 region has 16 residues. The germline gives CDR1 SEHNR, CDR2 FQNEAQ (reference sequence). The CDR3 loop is CASSLRVSGPQETQYF. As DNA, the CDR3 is TGTGCCAGCAGCTTAAGGGTTAGCGGTCCCCAAGAGACCCAGTACTTC. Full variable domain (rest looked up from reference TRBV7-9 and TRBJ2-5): DTGVSQNPRHKITKRGQNVTFRCDPISEHNRLYWYRQTLGQGPEFLTYFQNEAQLEKSRLLSDRFSAERPKGSFSTLEIQRTEQGDSAMYLCASSLRVSGPQETQYFGPGTRLLVL.

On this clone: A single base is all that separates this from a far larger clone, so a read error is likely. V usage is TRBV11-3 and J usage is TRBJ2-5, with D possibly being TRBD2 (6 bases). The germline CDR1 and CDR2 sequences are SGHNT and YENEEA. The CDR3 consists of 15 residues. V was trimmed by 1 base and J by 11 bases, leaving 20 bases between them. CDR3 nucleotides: TGTGCCAGCAGCTTAGCGCTCGGGAGTGGCTATGAGCAGTACTTC. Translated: CASSLALGSGYEQYF. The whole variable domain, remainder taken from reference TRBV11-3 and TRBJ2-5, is EAGVVQSPRYKIIEKKQPVAFWCNPISGHNTLYWYLQNLGQGPELLIRYENEEAVDDSQLPKDRFSAERLKGVDSTLKIQPAELGDSAVYLCASSLALGSGYEQYFGPGTRLLVL.

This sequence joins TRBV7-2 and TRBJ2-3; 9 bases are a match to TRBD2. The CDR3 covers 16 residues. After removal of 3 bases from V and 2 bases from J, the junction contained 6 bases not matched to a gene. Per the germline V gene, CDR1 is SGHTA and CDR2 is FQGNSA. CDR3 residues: CASSLGSGGNTDTQYF. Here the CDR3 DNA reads TGTGCCAGCAGCTTGGGTAGCGGGGGAAACACAGATACGCAGTATTTT.

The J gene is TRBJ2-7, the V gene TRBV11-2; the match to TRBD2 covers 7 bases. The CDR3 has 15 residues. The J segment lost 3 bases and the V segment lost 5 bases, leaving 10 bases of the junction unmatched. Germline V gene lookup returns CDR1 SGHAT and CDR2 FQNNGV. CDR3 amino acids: CASSDGTTVIYEQYF. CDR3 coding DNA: TGTGCCAGCAGCGACGGGACTACAGTGATCTACGAGCAGTACTTC.

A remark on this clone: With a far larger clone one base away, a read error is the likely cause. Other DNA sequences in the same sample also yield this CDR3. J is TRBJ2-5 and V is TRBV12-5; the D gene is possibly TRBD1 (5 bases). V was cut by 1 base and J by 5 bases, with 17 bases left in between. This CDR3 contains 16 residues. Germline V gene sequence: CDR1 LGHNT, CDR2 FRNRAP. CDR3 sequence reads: CASGLGLLGPSETQYF. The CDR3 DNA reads TGTGCTAGTGGTTTGGGGTTACTGGGGCCTTCGGAGACCCAGTACTTC.

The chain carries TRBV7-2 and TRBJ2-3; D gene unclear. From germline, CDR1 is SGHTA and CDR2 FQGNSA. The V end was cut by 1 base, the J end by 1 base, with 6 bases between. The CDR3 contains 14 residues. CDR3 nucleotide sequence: TGTGCCAGCAGCTTAGATGTAGGCACAGATACGCAGTATTTT. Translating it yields CASSLDVGTDTQYF.